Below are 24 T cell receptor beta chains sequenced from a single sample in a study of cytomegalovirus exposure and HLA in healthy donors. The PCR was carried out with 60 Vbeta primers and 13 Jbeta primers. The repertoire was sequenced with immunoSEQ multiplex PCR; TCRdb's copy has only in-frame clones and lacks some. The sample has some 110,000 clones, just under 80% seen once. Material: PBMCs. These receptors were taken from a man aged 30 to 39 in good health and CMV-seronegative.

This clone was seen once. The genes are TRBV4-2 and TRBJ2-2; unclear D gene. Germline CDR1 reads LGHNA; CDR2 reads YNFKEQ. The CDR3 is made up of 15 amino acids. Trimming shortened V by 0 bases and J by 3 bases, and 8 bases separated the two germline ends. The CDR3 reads CASSQDDRDTGELFF. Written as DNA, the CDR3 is TGTGCCAGCAGCCAAGATGACCGGGACACCGGGGAGCTGTTTTTT.

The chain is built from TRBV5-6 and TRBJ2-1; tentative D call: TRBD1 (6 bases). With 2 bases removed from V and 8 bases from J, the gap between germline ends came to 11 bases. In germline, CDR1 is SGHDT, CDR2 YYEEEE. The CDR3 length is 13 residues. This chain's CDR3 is CASSFNRVYEQFF. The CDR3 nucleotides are TGTGCCAGCAGCTTTAACAGGGTCTATGAGCAGTTCTTC.

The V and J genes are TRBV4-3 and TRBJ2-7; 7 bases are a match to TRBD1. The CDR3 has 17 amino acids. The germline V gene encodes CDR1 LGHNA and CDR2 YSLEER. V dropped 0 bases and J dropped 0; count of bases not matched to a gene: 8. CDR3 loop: CASSQDLQGDLSYEQYF. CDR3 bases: TGCGCCAGCAGCCAAGATCTGCAGGGGGACCTCTCCTACGAGCAGTACTTC.

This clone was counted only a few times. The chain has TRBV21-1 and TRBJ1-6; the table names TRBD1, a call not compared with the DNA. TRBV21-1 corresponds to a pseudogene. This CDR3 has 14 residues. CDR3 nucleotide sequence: TGTGCCAGCAGCAAAGAACAGGGGGATTCACCCCTCCACTTT. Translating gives CASSKEQGDSPLHF.

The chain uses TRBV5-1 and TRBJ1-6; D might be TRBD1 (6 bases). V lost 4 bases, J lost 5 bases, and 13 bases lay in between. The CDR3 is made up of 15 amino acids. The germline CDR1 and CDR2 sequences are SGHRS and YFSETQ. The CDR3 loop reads CASSIRTADNSPLHF. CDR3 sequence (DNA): TGCGCCAGCAGCATTCGGACAGCCGATAATTCACCCCTCCACTTT.

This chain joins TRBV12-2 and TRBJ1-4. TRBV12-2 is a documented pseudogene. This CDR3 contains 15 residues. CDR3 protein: CASRLASGDDEKLFF. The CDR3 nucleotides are TGTGCAAGTCGCTTAGCATCCGGGGATGATGAAAAACTGTTTTTT.

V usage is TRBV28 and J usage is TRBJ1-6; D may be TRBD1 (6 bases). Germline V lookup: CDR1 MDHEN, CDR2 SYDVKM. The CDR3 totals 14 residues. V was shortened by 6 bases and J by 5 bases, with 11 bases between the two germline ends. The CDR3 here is CASRYRVNNSPLHF. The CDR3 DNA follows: TGTGCCAGCAGATACAGGGTAAATAATTCACCCCTCCACTTT.

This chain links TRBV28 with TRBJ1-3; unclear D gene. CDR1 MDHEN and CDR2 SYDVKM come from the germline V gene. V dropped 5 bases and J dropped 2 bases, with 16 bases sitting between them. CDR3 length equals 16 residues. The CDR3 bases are TGTGCCAGCAGTCCACCTTTAGGGAGGCCTGGAAACACCATATATTTT. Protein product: CASSPPLGRPGNTIYF.

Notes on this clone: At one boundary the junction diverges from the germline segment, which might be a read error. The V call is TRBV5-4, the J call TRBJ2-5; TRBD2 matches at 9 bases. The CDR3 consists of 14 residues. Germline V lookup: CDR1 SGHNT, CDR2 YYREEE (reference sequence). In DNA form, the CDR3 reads TGTGCCAGCACCTTGCGGGGGGGCAGAGAGACCCAGTACTTC. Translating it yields CASTLRGGRETQYF.

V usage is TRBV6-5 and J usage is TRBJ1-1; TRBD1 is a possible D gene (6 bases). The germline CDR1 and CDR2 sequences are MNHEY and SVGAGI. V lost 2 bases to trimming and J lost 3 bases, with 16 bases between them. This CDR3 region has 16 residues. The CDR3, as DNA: TGTGCCAGCAGTTACCTACAGGGTTCTGGGGACACTGAAGCTTTCTTT. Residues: CASSYLQGSGDTEAFF.

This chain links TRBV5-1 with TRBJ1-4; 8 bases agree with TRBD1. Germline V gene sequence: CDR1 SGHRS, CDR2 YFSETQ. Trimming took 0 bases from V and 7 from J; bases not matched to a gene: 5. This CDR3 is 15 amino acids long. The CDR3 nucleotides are TGCGCCAGCAGCTTGGCTCAGGGGGCGGGTGAAAAACTGTTTTTT. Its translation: CASSLAQGAGEKLFF.

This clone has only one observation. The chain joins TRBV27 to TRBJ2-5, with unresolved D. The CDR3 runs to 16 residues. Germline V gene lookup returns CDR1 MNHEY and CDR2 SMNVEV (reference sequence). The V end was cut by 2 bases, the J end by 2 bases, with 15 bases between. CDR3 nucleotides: TGTGCCAGCAGTTTAGCAGACTCCTACTCTCAAGAGACCCAGTACTTC. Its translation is CASSLADSYSQETQYF.

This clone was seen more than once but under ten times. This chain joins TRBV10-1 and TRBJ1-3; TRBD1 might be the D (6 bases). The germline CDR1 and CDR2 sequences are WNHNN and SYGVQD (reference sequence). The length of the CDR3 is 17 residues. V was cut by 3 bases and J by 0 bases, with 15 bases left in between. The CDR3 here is CASSEVRPGDSGNTIYF. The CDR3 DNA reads TGCGCCAGCAGTGAAGTTCGCCCAGGGGACTCTGGAAACACCATATATTTT.

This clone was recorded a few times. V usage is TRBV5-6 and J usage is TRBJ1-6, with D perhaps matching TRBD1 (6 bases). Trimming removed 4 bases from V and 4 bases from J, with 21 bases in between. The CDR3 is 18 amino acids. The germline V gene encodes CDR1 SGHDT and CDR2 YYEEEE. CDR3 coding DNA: TGTGCCAGCAGCACCAAACTAGGGGGGGCGCAGTATAATTCACCCCTCCACTTT. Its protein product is CASSTKLGGAQYNSPLHF. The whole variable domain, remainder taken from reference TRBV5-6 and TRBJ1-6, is DAGVTQSPTHLIKTRGQQVTLRCSPKSGHDTVSWYQQALGQGPQFIFQYYEEEERQRGNFPDRFSGHQFPNYSSELNVNALLLGDSALYLCASSTKLGGAQYNSPLHFGNGTRLTVT.

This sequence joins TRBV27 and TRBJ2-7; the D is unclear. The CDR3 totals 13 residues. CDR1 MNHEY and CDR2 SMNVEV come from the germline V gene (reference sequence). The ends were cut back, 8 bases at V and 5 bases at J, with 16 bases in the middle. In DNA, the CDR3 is TGTGCCAGCGGCCGCACAGATTTAAACGAGCAGTACTTC. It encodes CASGRTDLNEQYF.

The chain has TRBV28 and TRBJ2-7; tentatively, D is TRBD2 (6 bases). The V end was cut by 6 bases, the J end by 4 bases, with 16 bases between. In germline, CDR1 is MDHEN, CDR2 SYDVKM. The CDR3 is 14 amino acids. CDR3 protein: CASRSGDWQYEQYF. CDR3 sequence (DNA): TGTGCCAGCAGGTCGGGGGACTGGCAGTACGAGCAGTACTTC.

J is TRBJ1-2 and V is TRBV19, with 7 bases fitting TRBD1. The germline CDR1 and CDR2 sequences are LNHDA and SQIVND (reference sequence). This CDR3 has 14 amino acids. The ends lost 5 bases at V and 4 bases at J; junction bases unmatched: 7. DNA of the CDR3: TGTGCCAGTAGTCAAGGGACAGACTTCTATGGCTACACCTTC. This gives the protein CASSQGTDFYGYTF.

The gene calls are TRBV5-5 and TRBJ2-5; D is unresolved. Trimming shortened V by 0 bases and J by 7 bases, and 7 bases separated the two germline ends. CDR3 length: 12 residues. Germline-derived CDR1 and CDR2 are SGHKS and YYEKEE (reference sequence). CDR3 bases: TGTGCCAGCAGCTTGGAACGCGTGACCCAGTACTTC. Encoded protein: CASSLERVTQYF. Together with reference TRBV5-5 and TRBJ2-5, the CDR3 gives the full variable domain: DAGVTQSPTHLIKTRGQQVTLRCSPISGHKSVSWYQQVLGQGPQFIFQYYEKEERGRGNFPDRFSARQFPNYSSELNVNALLLGDSALYLCASSLERVTQYFGPGTRLLVL.

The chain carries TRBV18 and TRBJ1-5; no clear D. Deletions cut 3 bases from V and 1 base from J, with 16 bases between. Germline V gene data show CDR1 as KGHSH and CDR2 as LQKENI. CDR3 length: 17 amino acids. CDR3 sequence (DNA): TGTGCCAGCTCACCCCCGGGGAGTTTAGGAAGCAATCAGCCCCAGCATTTT. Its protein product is CASSPPGSLGSNQPQHF.

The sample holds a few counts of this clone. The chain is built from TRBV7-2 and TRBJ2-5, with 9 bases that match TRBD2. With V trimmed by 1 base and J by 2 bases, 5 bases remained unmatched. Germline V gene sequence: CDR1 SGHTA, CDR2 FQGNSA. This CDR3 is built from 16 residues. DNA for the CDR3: TGTGCCAGCAGCTTAGGAGCGGGAGGCGGACAAGAGACCCAGTACTTC. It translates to CASSLGAGGGQETQYF.

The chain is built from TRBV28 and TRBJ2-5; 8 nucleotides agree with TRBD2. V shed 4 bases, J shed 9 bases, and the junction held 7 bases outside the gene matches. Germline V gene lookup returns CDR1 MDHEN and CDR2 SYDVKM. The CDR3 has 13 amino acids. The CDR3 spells CASSSIGREAQYF. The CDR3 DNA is TGTGCCAGCAGTTCGATTGGGCGGGAGGCCCAGTACTTC.

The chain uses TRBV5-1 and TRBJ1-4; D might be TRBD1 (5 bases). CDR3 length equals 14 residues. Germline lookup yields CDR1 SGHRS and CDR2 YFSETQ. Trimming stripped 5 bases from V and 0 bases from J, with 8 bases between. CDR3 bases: TGCGCCAGCAGTGGGGGGGCAACTAATGAAAAACTGTTTTTT. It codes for CASSGGATNEKLFF.

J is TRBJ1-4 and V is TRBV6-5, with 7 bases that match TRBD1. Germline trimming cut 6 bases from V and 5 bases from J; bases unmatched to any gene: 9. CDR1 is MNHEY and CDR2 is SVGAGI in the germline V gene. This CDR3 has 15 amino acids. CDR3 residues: CASRMGGQPNEKLFF. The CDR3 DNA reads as TGTGCCAGCAGGATGGGGGGACAGCCAAATGAAAAACTGTTTTTT.

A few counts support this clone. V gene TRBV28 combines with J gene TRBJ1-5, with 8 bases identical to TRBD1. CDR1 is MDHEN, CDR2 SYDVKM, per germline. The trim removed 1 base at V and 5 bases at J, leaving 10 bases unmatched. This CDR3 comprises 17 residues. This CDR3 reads CASSLSLGQGRDQPQHF. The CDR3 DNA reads TGTGCCAGCAGTTTATCCCTCGGACAGGGACGCGATCAGCCCCAGCATTTT.